This T cell receptor beta chain was observed in a study of early T cells in non-severe SARS-CoV-2 infection. Unique molecular identifiers were added to individual cDNA molecules. One entry per CDR3 protein results from TCRdb running MiXCR on the 5' RACE reads. This repertoire shows about 110,000 distinct CDR3 sequences, about 12% found once; its top ten account for roughly 2.9%. This clonotype was seen only a few times. This sequence originates from an adult who was a healthcare worker with PCR-confirmed SARS-CoV-2 infection or an uninfected control (not recorded which). The sequencing sample was made of whole blood.

The CDR3 region is CASSYGGTPETQYF. For the CDR3, the DNA is TGTGCCAGCAGTTACGGCGGGACACCGGAGACCCAGTACTTC. This chain uses TRBV6-6 with TRBJ2-5, with D perhaps given as TRBD1 or TRBD2 (6 bases each). Germline V gives CDR1 MNHNY, CDR2 SVGAGI (reference sequence). V shed 2 bases and J shed 5 bases, with 12 bases lying between them. This CDR3 region has 14 residues.